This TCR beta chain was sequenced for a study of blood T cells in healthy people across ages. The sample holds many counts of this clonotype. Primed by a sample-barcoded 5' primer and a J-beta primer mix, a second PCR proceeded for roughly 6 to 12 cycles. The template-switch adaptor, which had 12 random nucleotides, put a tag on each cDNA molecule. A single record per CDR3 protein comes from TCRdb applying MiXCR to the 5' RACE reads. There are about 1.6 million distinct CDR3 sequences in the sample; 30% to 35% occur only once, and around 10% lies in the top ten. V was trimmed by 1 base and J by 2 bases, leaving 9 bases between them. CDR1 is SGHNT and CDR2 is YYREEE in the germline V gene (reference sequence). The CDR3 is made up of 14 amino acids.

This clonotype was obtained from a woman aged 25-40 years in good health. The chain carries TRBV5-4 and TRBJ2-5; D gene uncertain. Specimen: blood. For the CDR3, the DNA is TGTGCCAGCAGCTTGAGACACCAACAAGAGACCCAGTACTTC. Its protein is CASSLRHQQETQYF.